These 6 T cell receptor beta chains were sequenced from one sample in a study of blood T cell repertoires in COVID-19. The assay was immunoSEQ multiplex PCR, and TCRdb's table has in-frame clones only and misses some. The sample contains roughly 100,000 clones, approximately 89% of which appear only once. Sequences were obtained from peripheral blood. These receptors came from a woman older than 75 in a cohort sampled during active COVID-19.

CDR3 bases: TGTGCCACCCCAGGACAGACCAATTCACCCCTCCACTTT. It translates to CATPGQTNSPLHF. This chain uses TRBV24-1 with TRBJ1-6, with a tentative D call TRBD1 (6 bases). Germline lookup yields CDR1 KGHDR and CDR2 SFDVKD. Between the trimmed V and J ends, which lost 9 bases and 7 bases, there was a span of 12 bases. The CDR3 contains 13 residues.

This clone appeared a single time. CDR3 nucleotides: TGTGCCAGTACCCGAGGTGCGGATAGCAATCAGCCCCAGCATTTT. Translating gives CASTRGADSNQPQHF. The rearrangement joins TRBV19 to TRBJ1-5; D is ambiguous. Deletions cut 7 bases from V and 0 bases from J, with 13 bases between. The CDR3 contains 15 residues. Germline V CDR1 and CDR2: LNHDA, SQIVND (reference sequence).

The chain recombines TRBV28 with TRBJ1-5; D not certain. Germline CDR1 MDHEN, CDR2 SYDVKM. Trimming removed 2 bases from V and 2 bases from J, with 19 bases in between. The CDR3 runs 18 residues. The CDR3 reads CASSLGLSWGAGNQPQHF. CDR3 DNA sequence: TGTGCCAGCAGTTTAGGACTCTCTTGGGGAGCGGGCAATCAGCCCCAGCATTTT.

This CDR3 is CASSANLDTEQFF. In DNA, the CDR3 is TGTGCCAGCAGTGCCAACCTCGACACCGAGCAGTTCTTC. The rearrangement joins TRBV6-4 to TRBJ2-1; the D is unclear. Trimming took 4 bases from V and 10 from J, leaving 14 bases between them. Germline V CDR1 and CDR2: MRHNA, SNTAGT. The length of the CDR3 is 13 residues.

This sequence joins TRBV3-1 (or the pseudogene TRBV3-2) and TRBJ1-2; a weak D match, TRBD1 (5 bases). Germline V gene sequence: CDR1 LGHDT, CDR2 YNNKEL (reference sequence). The CDR3 runs 14 residues. Trimming left V 0 bases short and J 6 bases short, with 11 bases between. In nucleotides, the CDR3 is TGTGCCAGCAGCCAAGAGGGGGGGATTGATGGCTACACCTTC. This encodes CASSQEGGIDGYTF.

The chain carries TRBV14 and TRBJ1-6; D might be TRBD1 (5 bases). Germline V gene data show CDR1 as SGHDN and CDR2 as FVKESK. The V and J ends lost 4 bases and 7 bases respectively, with 14 bases between them. The CDR3 has 15 amino acids. The CDR3 nucleotides are TGTGCCAGCAGCCCCCAGGGTGCGTTAAATTCACCCCTCCACTTT. Amino acid sequence: CASSPQGALNSPLHF. The entire variable domain, with the rest obtained from reference TRBV14 and TRBJ1-6, is as follows: EAGVTQFPSHSVIEKGQTVTLRCDPISGHDNLYWYRRVMGKEIKFLLHFVKESKQDESGMPNNRFLAERTGGTYSTLKVQPAELEDSGVYFCASSPQGALNSPLHFGNGTRLTVT.